This T cell receptor (beta chain) was sequenced for a study of cytomegalovirus exposure and HLA in healthy donors. Study-wide results and limits: The investigators catalogued 150 to 200 TCR beta chains as cytomegalovirus-associated.

With respect to this clone: Its antigen remains unidentified.

CDR1 GTSNPN and CDR2 SVGIG come from the germline V gene (reference sequence). The CDR3 contains 14 residues. Deletions cut 5 bases from V and 3 bases from J, with 15 bases between. Profiled with immunoSEQ multiplex PCR; TCRdb holds only in-frame clones, not every one. The sample has about 110,000 clones, roughly 88% seen once. This clonotype was sampled from a woman under 30 in good health and CMV-seronegative. The material sequenced was PBMCs. The chain has TRBV30 and TRBJ2-3, with a tentative D call TRBD1 (6 bases). Written as DNA, the CDR3 is TGTGCCTGGGCAGGGGATATAGAGACAGATACGCAGTATTTT. Its translation is CAWAGDIETDTQYF.